This TCR beta chain was retrieved from a study of identical twins. The table lists this clonotype with a few counts. Its antigen is unknown. Through template switching, a universal primer site was introduced, and the cDNA contained unique molecular identifiers. MiXCR, applied by TCRdb to the 5' RACE reads, yields one record per CDR3 protein. The profile shows 350,000 or so distinct CDR3 sequences, approximately 9.1% of them singletons. General study findings and limits: Some out-of-frame alpha sequences were shared by twins, and these showed excess low generation probability.

Donors uniformly comprised healthy Caucasians. V gave up 6 bases and J gave up 2 bases, with 13 bases separating them. In germline, CDR1 is KGHSH, CDR2 LQKENI. This CDR3 region has 14 residues. The clonotype originates from a woman between 50 and 59 years old in good health. The chain employs TRBV18 and TRBJ1-1; D might be TRBD1 (5 bases). Sequencing input: naive T cells sorted from blood. CDR3 DNA sequence: TGTGCCAGCTCGATAGGGCAGGGAAACACTGAAGCTTTCTTT. This encodes CASSIGQGNTEAFF.